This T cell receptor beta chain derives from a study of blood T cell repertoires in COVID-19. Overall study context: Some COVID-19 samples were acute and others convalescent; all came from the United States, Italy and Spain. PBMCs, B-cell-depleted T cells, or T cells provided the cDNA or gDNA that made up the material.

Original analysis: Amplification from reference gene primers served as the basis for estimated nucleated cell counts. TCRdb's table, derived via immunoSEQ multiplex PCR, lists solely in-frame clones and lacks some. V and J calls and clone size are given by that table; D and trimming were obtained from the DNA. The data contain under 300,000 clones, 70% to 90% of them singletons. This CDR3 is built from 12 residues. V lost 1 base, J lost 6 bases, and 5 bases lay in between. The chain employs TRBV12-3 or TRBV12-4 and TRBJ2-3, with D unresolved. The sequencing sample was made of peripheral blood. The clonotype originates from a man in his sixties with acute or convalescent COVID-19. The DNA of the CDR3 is TGTGCCAGCAGTTTAGAAGCGGATACGCAGTATTTT. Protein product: CASSLEADTQYF.